This TCR beta chain stems from a study of T cell responses to AZD1222 COVID-19 vaccine (dated by TCRdb to the early 2020s). About the investigation overall: A total of about 250 trial participants underwent TCR sequencing, of whom 200 to 220 had received two doses of AZD1222 and some 26 had received two doses of the MenACWY control vaccine. Trial participants were enrolled by age into subgroups of 18-55, 56-69 and 70-plus years, and approximately 150, 30 and 60 TCR-sequenced participants, respectively, were included in these subgroups.

On this clone itself: This clone's antigen is unknown. One base away there is no much larger clone; base qualities are not given.

Germline trimming: 6 bases from V, 2 bases from J; junction bases outside gene matches: 5. The germline V gene (reference sequence) provides CDR1 LNHDA and CDR2 SQIVND. The CDR3 measures 15 amino acids from cysteine to phenylalanine. The entry retains the CDR3 DNA only, 45 bases that are in frame from base 1. The sample's time point label, decoded: about 28 days (+/-7) after the second vaccine dose. AZD1222 recipients whose second dose came at about 4 weeks and those whose second dose came at about 12 weeks were combined into one group, since spike-specific TCR depth and breadth did not differ between the two schedules. Samples from vaccinated people were obtained from the UK trials COV001 and COV002, which included a single-blind randomized controlled phase 2/3 trial of AZD1222 (ChAdOx1 nCoV-19) in healthy adults. Trial participant PBMC samples were collected at day 0 and day 28 after the second dose for TCRbeta chain sequencing.

The CDR3 regions of human TCRbeta chains were analyzed by immunosequencing. The paper's data handling went like this. TCRs in the repertoires were compared against a reference library of SARS-CoV-2-specific TCRs that had been generated with the MIRA antigen-specificity platform. Breadth meant the fraction of unique TCRs that were SARS-CoV-2-associated, whereas depth meant the fraction of total T cells that were SARS-CoV-2-associated. Using the MIRA data, each spike-specific TCR was mapped to the spike region that the TCR reacts to and placed in a CD4 or CD8 class. Log10-transformed breadth and depth values were compared by one-way ANOVA with Sidak's multiple comparisons tests. The table was pulled from immuneACCESS by TCRdb, which kept in-frame rearrangements only. Such tables lose some clones; where checked, under half of the loss comes from unresolved V genes, and the rest has no known cause. D and trimming come from the DNA, and the V and J calls and clone size come from that table. Recorded for this sample are around 150,000 clones; 90% to 95% of them occurred a single time. The top ten clonotypes cover roughly 1.2% of the sample.

Points the paper makes about the study in general: No day 14 peak-response samples were available, so repertoires were characterized only after the peak T cell response. Participants were mostly white British and included more females than males, and it was suggested by the authors that clonal diversity may have been underestimated. Reportedly, close to half of the unique spike-specific TCRs recognized epitopes lying outside the regions that are mutated in the B.1.351 and B.1.1.7 variants. The 56-69-year group was small, and its depth increase did not reach significance, likely because of low power. After two AZD1222 doses, spike-specific TCR breadth and depth were significantly higher than at day 0 and than in MenACWY recipients. Conclusions about previously exposed vaccinees are limited, since just five to seven AZD1222 recipients were seropositive for SARS-CoV-2 at baseline. CD4 TCRs associated with the vaccine covered the entire spike protein, and the dominant responses were in regions 160-218 and 743-854.

The sequence was obtained from an adult who received the AZD1222 COVID-19 vaccine. The chain uses TRBV19 and TRBJ1-5, and TRBD1 matches 9 of the central bases. Source: peripheral blood, taken 28 days after the second AZD1222 dose. The DNA sequence follows: TGTGCCAGTAGCCTAGGGACAGGGCGCAATCAGCCCCAGCATTTT. Its protein is CASSLGTGRNQPQHF.